The rows below give T cell receptor beta chains drawn from one sample of a study of T cells in Graves' hyperthyroidism and ophthalmopathy. A single record per CDR3 protein comes from TCRdb applying MiXCR to the multiplex PCR reads. This table holds about 480,000 distinct CDR3 sequences, around an eighth found once. The sequenced sample was blood. These receptors were obtained from a woman aged 18-35 years with Graves' hyperthyroidism. CDR3s include the opening cysteine and the closing phenylalanine or tryptophan. The D gene is left open where the match is weak. Clone size is stated in some rows and not others, as once, few, many or a class when expanded.

v_gene,j_gene,d_gene,abundance,CDR3nt,CDR3aa
TRBV19,TRBJ1-5,.,many,TGTGCCAGTAGTAGCAGACGGCGCAATCAGCCCCAGCATTTT,CASSSRRRNQPQHF
TRBV5-1,TRBJ1-3,TRBD1,.,TGCGCCAGCAGCGACGACAGGGGCATGAGGGGAAACACCATATATTTT,CASSDDRGMRGNTIYF
TRBV28,TRBJ1-2,TRBD1,many,TGTGCCAGCAGTAGAGCGGGACAGTACTATGGCTACACCTTC,CASSRAGQYYGYTF
TRBV27,TRBJ2-2,TRBD2,few,TGTGCCAGCAGCGGACTAGCGGGAGAAACCGGGGAGCTGTTTTTT,CASSGLAGETGELFF
TRBV7-3,TRBJ2-1,TRBD2,.,TGTGCCAGCAGCTTAACGGGACTAGCGGGGGGGATCCGCTACAATGAGCAGTTCTTC,CASSLTGLAGGIRYNEQFF
TRBV6-2/TRBV6-3,TRBJ2-7,.,many,TGTGCCAGCGGCCGGGACCCTTTTAACGAGCAGTACTTC,CASGRDPFNEQYF
TRBV27,TRBJ1-5,.,many,TGTGCCAGCAGGCTAAGGTCGGTGGATAGCAATCAGCCCCAGCATTTT,CASRLRSVDSNQPQHF
TRBV19,TRBJ1-1,.,.,TGTGCCAGTAGTGCGGGCCTAAGGAGTGAGGACACTGAAGCTTTCTTT,CASSAGLRSEDTEAFF
TRBV3-1,TRBJ1-1,TRBD1,many,TGTGCCAGCAGCCAAGATCGGGGTTGGACAGGCGCGAAAAACACTGAAGCTTTCTTT,CASSQDRGWTGAKNTEAFF
TRBV14,TRBJ2-2,.,many,TGTGCCAGCAGCCAAGGTTTTAGGGAAGTCGGGGAGCTGTTTTTT,CASSQGFREVGELFF
TRBV12-3/TRBV12-4,TRBJ1-1,.,many,TGTGCCAGCAGCCTAGTGAGAAGGGACACTGAAGCTTTCTTT,CASSLVRRDTEAFF
TRBV9,TRBJ1-1,.,many,TGTGCCAGCAGCGTAGCGGCCGCCCCGGAGGACCATGGAAACACTGAAGCTTTCTTT,CASSVAAAPEDHGNTEAFF
TRBV20-1,TRBJ2-7,.,.,TGCAGTGCTGGGGGGATCTACGAGCAGTACTTC,CSAGGIYEQYF
TRBV15,TRBJ1-4,.,.,TGTGCCACCAGCAGAGATCCACCGGGTGGAGGGAATGAAAAACTGTTTTTT,CATSRDPPGGGNEKLFF
TRBV19,TRBJ2-7,TRBD2,.,TGTGCCAGTAGTTGGCTAGCGGGAGGGCCTTCCCACGAGCAGTACTTC,CASSWLAGGPSHEQYF
TRBV19,TRBJ2-2,TRBD2,.,TGTGCCAGTAGTATTAGTCTAGCGGGACGGACCGGGGAGCTGTTTTTT,CASSISLAGRTGELFF
TRBV6-2/TRBV6-3,TRBJ2-1,.,many,TGTGCCAGCAGTCCAGGCTTCGGGAATGAGCAGTTCTTC,CASSPGFGNEQFF
TRBV30,TRBJ1-1,.,many,TGTGCCTGGGGAATGTCGAACACTGAAGCTTTCTTT,CAWGMSNTEAFF
TRBV5-1,TRBJ2-1,.,.,TGCGCCACCGGAGGGGGTAGCAATGAGCAGTTCTTC,CATGGGSNEQFF
TRBV30,TRBJ2-5,.,.,TGTGCCTGGAGGGAGGGATGGGCAGAGACCCAGTACTTC,CAWREGWAETQYF
TRBV12-5,TRBJ2-3,.,.,TGTGCTAGTGGTTTGTTAAAGCCCTACACAGATACGCAGTATTTT,CASGLLKPYTDTQYF
TRBV13,TRBJ2-1,TRBD2,few,TGTGCCAGCAGCTTAACGGGGGGAGCCTACAATGAGCAGTTCTTC,CASSLTGGAYNEQFF
TRBV11-2,TRBJ2-3,TRBD2,many,TGTGCCAGCAGCTTAAACCTCCTAGCGGGGCCCTCAGATACGCAGTATTTT,CASSLNLLAGPSDTQYF
TRBV9,TRBJ1-4,.,.,TGTGCCAGCAGCGTAGCCGGGGCTGCAACTAATGAAAAACTGTTTTTT,CASSVAGAATNEKLFF
TRBV7-7,TRBJ2-3,.,.,TGTGCCAGCAGCTTAGGGGTCGGTACAGATACGCAGTATTTT,CASSLGVGTDTQYF
TRBV7-2,TRBJ2-5,.,.,TGTGCCAGCAGCATTAAGAGGGGGGGGGAGACCCAGTACTTC,CASSIKRGGETQYF
TRBV18,TRBJ1-5,TRBD1,many,TGTGCCAGCTGGACAGGGGCGAGCAATCAGCCCCAGCATTTT,CASWTGASNQPQHF
TRBV30,TRBJ1-1,TRBD1,few,TGTGCCTGGAGGCCCCCCGGGACAGGGCGTACTGAAGCTTTCTTT,CAWRPPGTGRTEAFF
TRBV12-3/TRBV12-4,TRBJ1-1,.,many,TGTGCCAGCACCTTAGGGGACCCTCGGCACACTGAAGCTTTCTTT,CASTLGDPRHTEAFF
TRBV11-3,TRBJ2-1,TRBD2,.,TGTGCCAGCAGCCCCCCCAGCGGGAGATATCCGGAGCAGTTCTTC,CASSPPSGRYPEQFF
TRBV2,TRBJ2-1,TRBD1,many,TGTGCCACCGTCCGGGACAGGGGTGTTCATGAGCAGTTCTTC,CATVRDRGVHEQFF
TRBV30,TRBJ1-1,.,many,TGTGCCTGGAGTGTAACCAGGACGAACACTGAAGCTTTCTTT,CAWSVTRTNTEAFF
TRBV11-2,TRBJ2-5,TRBD2,many,TGTGCCAGCAGCTTAAGCGGGAGGCAAGAGACCCAGTACTTC,CASSLSGRQETQYF
TRBV3-1,TRBJ1-1,.,many,TGTGCCAGCCGAATTAGGGACAACATGAACACTGAAGCTTTCTTT,CASRIRDNMNTEAFF
TRBV7-9,TRBJ1-2,.,.,TGTGCCAGCAGCTTAGTAAATGGGGTATATGGCTACACCTTC,CASSLVNGVYGYTF
TRBV4-1,TRBJ2-6,.,few,TGCGCCAGCAGCCAAGGATGGACAGCCAGCTCTGGGGCCAACGTCCTGACTTTC,CASSQGWTASSGANVLTF
TRBV20-1,TRBJ2-2,TRBD2,.,TGCAGTGCTAGAGTGGGACTAGCGGGAGGCTCGGGCACCGGGGAGCTGTTTTTT,CSARVGLAGGSGTGELFF
TRBV19,TRBJ2-2,TRBD1,many,TGTGCCAGCTGGAAACGGGGACAGGGCCTCCCCGGGGAGCTGTTTTTT,CASWKRGQGLPGELFF
TRBV6-1,TRBJ1-1,.,.,TGTGCCAGCAGTGCTGGTACAATCACTGAAGCTTTCTTT,CASSAGTITEAFF
TRBV3-1,TRBJ1-1,.,many,TGTGCCAGCAGCCAAGGGGAGGGCTGGGGGCCGAACACTGAAGCTTTCTTT,CASSQGEGWGPNTEAFF
TRBV5-6,TRBJ1-2,.,.,TGTGCCAGCAGACGCTGGGGAGACTATGGCTACACCTTC,CASRRWGDYGYTF
TRBV7-3,TRBJ2-2,.,few,TGTGCCAGCAGGCCGACAGTCACCGGGGAGCTGTTTTTT,CASRPTVTGELFF
TRBV30,TRBJ2-5,TRBD1,many,TGTGCCTGGAGTGCTGACAGGGTGAGGGAGACCCAGTACTTC,CAWSADRVRETQYF
TRBV19,TRBJ2-3,.,many,TGTGCCAGTAGTATGCCTTCGTGGGGAAGCACAGATACGCAGTATTTT,CASSMPSWGSTDTQYF
TRBV3-1,TRBJ1-2,.,.,TGTGCCAGCAGCCAACTCAGAGACAATGGCTACACCTTC,CASSQLRDNGYTF
TRBV20-1,TRBJ1-2,TRBD1,few,TGCAGTGCTAGGGAAACAGGGACAGCTTTTTATGGCTACACCTTC,CSARETGTAFYGYTF